Below are 23 T cell receptor beta chains sequenced from a single sample in a study of siplizumab effects on memory and regulatory T cells. Some clones are missing from TCRdb's copy, which holds only in-frame ones; the method was immunoSEQ multiplex PCR. The repertoire holds tens of thousands of clones, with 80% to 95% as singletons. Sequencing was done on a sample of CD8+ T cells sorted from blood. The receptors were gathered from a human donor in good health.

The chain joins TRBV2 to TRBJ1-1; maybe TRBD1 (6 bases). The germline V and J ends were trimmed by 7 bases and 2 bases, with 17 bases remaining between them. Germline CDR1 and CDR2: SNHLY and FYNNEI. This CDR3 contains 15 residues. DNA for the CDR3: TGTGCCAGCACCCTCCCGGAGGGGGGCAACACTGAAGCTTTCTTT. Its translation: CASTLPEGGNTEAFF. Combining the CDR3 with reference TRBV2 and TRBJ1-1 gives the whole variable domain EPEVTQTPSHQVTQMGQEVILRCVPISNHLYFYWYRQILGQKVEFLVSFYNNEISEKSEIFDDQFSVERPDGSNFTLKIRSTKLEDSAMYFCASTLPEGGNTEAFFGQGTRLTVV.

The rearrangement uses TRBV28 and TRBJ2-5; 11 nucleotides line up with TRBD1. In germline, CDR1 is MDHEN, CDR2 SYDVKM. Trimming removed 2 bases from V and 7 bases from J; junction bases left unmatched: 3. The CDR3 extends over 14 amino acids. Here the CDR3 DNA reads TGTGCCAGCAGTTTAGGGACAGGGGGTGGGACCCAGTACTTC. It encodes CASSLGTGGGTQYF.

The rearrangement links TRBV19 to TRBJ1-1; weak D call: TRBD1 (5 bases). CDR3 length: 18 residues. The ends were cut back, 1 base at V and 8 bases at J, with 26 bases in the middle. Looked up from germline, CDR1 is LNHDA and CDR2 is SQIVND (reference sequence). CDR3 amino acids: CASSIVNGVGVPANEAFF. CDR3 DNA sequence: TGTGCCAGTAGTATAGTGAACGGAGTAGGGGTTCCCGCCAACGAAGCTTTCTTT. Complete variable domain (other parts from reference TRBV19 and TRBJ1-1): DGGITQSPKYLFRKEGQNVTLSCEQNLNHDAMYWYRQDPGQGLRLIYYSQIVNDFQKGDIAEGYSVSREKKESFPLTVTSAQKNPTAFYLCASSIVNGVGVPANEAFFGQGTRLTVV.

V usage is TRBV9 and J usage is TRBJ2-7; 9 bases agree with TRBD2. The germline V gene has CDR1 SGDLS and CDR2 YYNGEE. This CDR3 has 15 amino acids. V was pared by 4 bases and J by 5 bases, with 10 bases of the junction left unmatched. The DNA for the CDR3 is TGTGCCAGCAGCCCCTCTGGTAGCGGGAGCAACGAGCAGTACTTC. Protein product: CASSPSGSGSNEQYF.

This clone was detected only once. The V gene is TRBV15, the J gene TRBJ1-1; 7 nucleotides line up with TRBD1. CDR1 LNHNV and CDR2 YYDKDF come from the germline V gene (reference sequence). The CDR3 extends over 14 amino acids. J gave up 1 base and V 4 bases, and 3 bases lay outside the gene matches. The CDR3 protein is CATSTWTGNTEAFF. In DNA form, the CDR3 reads TGTGCCACCAGCACCTGGACAGGGAACACTGAAGCTTTCTTT.

The chain recombines TRBV20-1 with TRBJ2-1, with unresolved D. The CDR3 is 11 amino acids. The germline gives CDR1 DFQATT, CDR2 SNEGSKA (reference sequence). The V end was cut by 5 bases, the J end by 8 bases, with 10 bases between. CDR3 bases: TGCAGTGCTGCAGAGGACGATGAGCAGTTCTTC. Residues: CSAAEDDEQFF.

The genes are TRBV30 and TRBJ2-1; D possibly matches TRBD1 or TRBD2 (6 bases each). The CDR3 has 14 amino acids. Trimming cost V 4 bases and J 6 bases, with 16 bases left between them. The germline CDR1 and CDR2 sequences are GTSNPN and SVGIG (reference sequence). The CDR3 protein is CAWTEGGIINEQFF. The CDR3 region has the DNA TGTGCCTGGACCGAAGGGGGGATAATCAATGAGCAGTTCTTC.

The genes are TRBV27 and TRBJ2-3; no definite D call. V lost 0 bases to trimming and J lost 7 bases, with 8 bases between them. The CDR3 sequence is 13 residues long. Germline values: CDR1 MNHEY, CDR2 SMNVEV (reference sequence). Here the CDR3 reads CASSLSGSYTQYF. CDR3 in DNA: TGTGCCAGCAGTTTATCGGGCAGCTATACGCAGTATTTT.

The chain combines TRBV11-2 with TRBJ2-7, with 8 bases identical to TRBD1. The CDR3 runs to 16 residues. Germline V gene data show CDR1 as SGHAT and CDR2 as FQNNGV. With V trimmed by 2 bases and J by 2 bases, 8 bases remained unmatched. The CDR3 DNA reads as TGTGCCAGCAGCTTATCGGGACAGGCCCTGACCTACGAGCAGTACTTC. Its translation is CASSLSGQALTYEQYF.

The chain uses TRBV29-1 and TRBJ2-1, with a possible D match to TRBD1 (5 bases). Trimming took 4 bases from V and 9 from J, leaving 16 bases between them. Germline CDR1 reads SQVTM; CDR2 reads ANQGSEA. There are 13 residues in the CDR3. The CDR3 spells CSVVRASVGEQFF. Here the CDR3 DNA reads TGCAGCGTTGTCAGGGCATCGGTTGGTGAGCAGTTCTTC.

The rearrangement joins TRBV6-5 to TRBJ2-7; D might be TRBD2 (6 bases). The CDR3 has 13 residues. In germline, CDR1 is MNHEY, CDR2 SVGAGI. V lost 4 bases and J lost 2, with 9 bases in between. CDR3 protein: CASSLAEAYEQYF. CDR3 in DNA: TGTGCCAGCAGTTTAGCGGAGGCCTACGAGCAGTACTTC.

CDR3 DNA sequence: TGCGCCAGCAGCCAAAGACAGGGAGGGAACACCGGGGAGCTGTTTTTT. It is translated as CASSQRQGGNTGELFF. The V and J genes are TRBV4-1 and TRBJ2-2; a weak D match, TRBD1 (7 bases). This CDR3 has 16 amino acids. V lost 2 bases to trimming and J lost 1 base, with 11 bases between them. The V gene's germline CDR1 is MGHRA and CDR2 YSYEKL.

The chain carries TRBV7-6 and TRBJ2-7; 12 nucleotides agree with TRBD2. Trimming at V came to 3 bases and at J to 1 base, leaving 1 base not matched to a gene. The length of the CDR3 is 15 residues. CDR1 is SGHVS, CDR2 FNYEAQ, per germline. As DNA, the CDR3 is TGTGCCAGCAGCTTTGGACTAGCGGGGTCCTACGAGCAGTACTTC. This codes for CASSFGLAGSYEQYF.

V gene TRBV19 combines with J gene TRBJ2-1; D is uncertain. The CDR3 runs 14 residues. Between the trimmed V and J ends, which lost 2 bases and 0 bases, there was a span of 5 bases. The germline CDR1 and CDR2 sequences are LNHDA and SQIVND (reference sequence). CDR3 in amino acids: CASSIFSSYNEQFF. The CDR3 DNA is TGTGCCAGTAGTATATTCTCCTCCTACAATGAGCAGTTCTTC. Based on the CDR3 plus reference TRBV19 and TRBJ2-1, the full variable domain is DGGITQSPKYLFRKEGQNVTLSCEQNLNHDAMYWYRQDPGQGLRLIYYSQIVNDFQKGDIAEGYSVSREKKESFPLTVTSAQKNPTAFYLCASSIFSSYNEQFFGPGTRLTVL.

Here the CDR3 DNA reads TGCGCCAGCAGCCTCGACCGGGACATTTCCTACGAGCAGTACTTC. Amino acid sequence: CASSLDRDISYEQYF. The chain combines TRBV4-1 with TRBJ2-7, with D tentatively TRBD1 (6 bases). In germline, CDR1 is MGHRA, CDR2 YSYEKL. The CDR3 is 15 residues long. Trimming left V 4 bases short and J 1 base short, with 14 bases between.

The chain uses TRBV19 and TRBJ2-1; 9 bases are shared with TRBD2. Germline V lookup: CDR1 LNHDA, CDR2 SQIVND (reference sequence). The length of the CDR3 is 14 residues. With 7 bases clipped from V and 8 bases from J, the junction kept 9 bases outside the gene matches. This chain's CDR3 is CASNRLAGTDEQFF. The CDR3 nucleotides are TGTGCCAGTAATCGGCTAGCGGGAACCGATGAGCAGTTCTTC.

The V and J genes are TRBV7-8 and TRBJ2-7; D gene unclear. The CDR3 is 13 amino acids. The ends were cut back, 5 bases at V and 3 bases at J, with 11 bases in the middle. The germline V gene has CDR1 SGHVS and CDR2 FQNEAQ. The CDR3 bases are TGTGCCAGCAGCCCTCGGCAGGACTACGAGCAGTACTTC. Its protein product is CASSPRQDYEQYF. Full variable domain (remainder filled in from reference TRBV7-8 and TRBJ2-7): GAGVSQSPRYKVAKRGQDVALRCDPISGHVSLFWYQQALGQGPEFLTYFQNEAQLDKSGLPSDRFFAERPEGSVSTLKIQRTQQEDSAVYLCASSPRQDYEQYFGPGTRLTVT.

The rearrangement uses TRBV29-1 and TRBJ1-4, with D uncertain. Trimming cost V 7 bases and J 7 bases, with 16 bases left between them. Germline V gene sequence: CDR1 SQVTM, CDR2 ANQGSEA. The CDR3 runs to 13 residues. The CDR3 loop is CSALPLAGEKLFF. CDR3 nucleotide sequence: TGCAGCGCTCTCCCTTTGGCGGGTGAAAAACTGTTTTTT.

In DNA, the CDR3 is TGCGCCAGCTCCCAAAGGGGGGGTACTGAAGCTTTCTTT. This encodes CASSQRGGTEAFF. V and J are TRBV5-1 and TRBJ1-1, with D possibly being TRBD1 (6 bases). Trimming removed 7 bases from V and 5 bases from J, with 15 bases in between. This CDR3 has 13 residues. Germline-derived CDR1 and CDR2 are SGHRS and YFSETQ.

This sequence joins TRBV10-1 and TRBJ2-1, with D perhaps given as TRBD1 or TRBD2 (5 bases each). The CDR3 loop spans 12 amino acids. Trimming pared 3 bases from V and 15 bases from J, leaving 15 bases between. Per germline, CDR1 WNHNN and CDR2 SYGVQD (reference sequence). The CDR3 loop reads CASSEPGPMLFF. The CDR3 DNA reads TGCGCCAGCAGTGAACCGGGACCGATGTTGTTCTTC.

The J gene is TRBJ2-1, the V gene TRBV5-3; the D is unclear. TRBV5-3 is flagged as an ORF with uncertain function. This CDR3 is built from 13 residues. CDR3 loop: CASPCPPTNEQFF. The CDR3 DNA reads as TGTGCGTCGCCTTGCCCTCCAACGAATGAGCAGTTCTTC.

This rearrangement joins TRBV7-9 to TRBJ2-6; perhaps TRBD1 as D (6 bases). The length of the CDR3 is 18 residues. V lost 4 bases, J lost 0 bases, and 16 bases lay in between. Germline CDR1 reads SEHNR; CDR2 reads FQNEAQ (reference sequence). CDR3 bases: TGTGCCAGCAGCTCGGGGACAATCCAGAGCTCTGGGGCCAACGTCCTGACTTTC. Translation: CASSSGTIQSSGANVLTF.

The J gene is TRBJ2-7, the V gene TRBV19, with 11 bases aligning to TRBD1. Germline trimming cut 8 bases from V and 1 base from J; bases unmatched to any gene: 4. CDR1 LNHDA and CDR2 SQIVND come from the germline V gene (reference sequence). This CDR3 spans 14 amino acids. The chain's CDR3 is CASQDRGLSYEQYF. The CDR3 DNA reads TGTGCCAGTCAGGACAGGGGGCTGTCCTACGAGCAGTACTTC.